This T cell receptor (beta chain) was found in a study of blood T cell repertoires in COVID-19. Study at large: Donors in the United States, Italy and Spain gave samples during acute or convalescent COVID-19. The cDNA or gDNA used as material had been derived from T cells, B-cell-depleted T cells, or PBMCs.

Per the original methods: How many nucleated cells were present was estimated from reference gene primer amplification. The protocol was immunoSEQ multiplex PCR, while the TCRdb copy is restricted to in-frame clones and leaves out a portion. The V and J calls and clone size are taken from that table; D and trimming were inferred from the DNA. The sample contains under 200,000 clones, more than 60% of which appear only once. The TCR sequence derives from a man in his 70s with acute or convalescent COVID-19. The specimen was peripheral blood.

CDR3 loop: CASSRKAGPEAEAFF. The CDR3 bases are TGTGCCAGCAGCCGAAAAGCGGGGCCGGAGGCTGAAGCTTTCTTT. V gene TRBV4-2 combines with J gene TRBJ1-1; D perhaps matches TRBD1 (5 bases). The CDR3 is 15 amino acids. Germline V CDR1 and CDR2: LGHNA, YNFKEQ. Trimming took off 4 bases at V and 6 bases at J, with 18 bases between the two ends.